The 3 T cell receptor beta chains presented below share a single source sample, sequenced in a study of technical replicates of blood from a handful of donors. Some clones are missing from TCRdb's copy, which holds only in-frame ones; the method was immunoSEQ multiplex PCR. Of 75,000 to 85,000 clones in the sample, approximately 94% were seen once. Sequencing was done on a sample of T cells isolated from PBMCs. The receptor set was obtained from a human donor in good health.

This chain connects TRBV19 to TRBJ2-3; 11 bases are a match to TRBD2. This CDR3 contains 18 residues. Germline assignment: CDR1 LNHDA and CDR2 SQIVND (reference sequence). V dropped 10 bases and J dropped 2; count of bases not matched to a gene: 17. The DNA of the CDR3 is TGTGCCACCGAACCTAGCGGGAGGACCCCTTTACTCACAGATACGCAGTATTTT. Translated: CATEPSGRTPLLTDTQYF.

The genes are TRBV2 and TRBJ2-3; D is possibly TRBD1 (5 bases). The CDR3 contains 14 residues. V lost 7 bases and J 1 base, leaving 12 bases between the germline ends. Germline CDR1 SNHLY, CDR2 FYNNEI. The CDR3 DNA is TGTGCCAGCAATTGGGGCTTTGGCACAGATACGCAGTATTTT. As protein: CASNWGFGTDTQYF. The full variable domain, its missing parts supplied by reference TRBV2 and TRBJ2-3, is EPEVTQTPSHQVTQMGQEVILRCVPISNHLYFYWYRQILGQKVEFLVSFYNNEISEKSEIFDDQFSVERPDGSNFTLKIRSTKLEDSAMYFCASNWGFGTDTQYFGPGTRLTVL.

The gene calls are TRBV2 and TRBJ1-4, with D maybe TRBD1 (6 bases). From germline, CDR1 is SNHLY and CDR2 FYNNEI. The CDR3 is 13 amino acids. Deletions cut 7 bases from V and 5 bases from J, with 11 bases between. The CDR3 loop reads CASIQGRNEKLFF. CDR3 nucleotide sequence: TGTGCCAGCATTCAGGGGAGAAATGAAAAACTGTTTTTT.